This T cell receptor beta chain was recorded in a study of blood T cells in healthy people across ages. Total RNA amounts of at least 5 micrograms were extracted per sample. Combining a sample-barcoded 5' primer with a J-beta primer mix, a second PCR ran for roughly 7 to 11 cycles. Each cDNA molecule was tagged by a template-switch adaptor with 12 random nucleotides. One entry per CDR3 protein, called by TCRdb with MiXCR from the 5' RACE reads. The sample consists of 800,000 or so distinct CDR3 sequences, approximately 25% of them appearing once. Trimming cost V 4 bases and J 0 bases, with 13 bases left between them. The germline V gene has CDR1 SNHLY and CDR2 FYNNEI. The CDR3 length is 15 residues. These data were likewise used in another study, on T cells of mothers and their children. This second report adds: Three mothers and their six children, all healthy Caucasians, donated. The study found thymic selection shapes TCR recombination output similarly in related and unrelated pairs.

The material sequenced was blood. This chain joins TRBV2 and TRBJ2-7; D may match TRBD1 or TRBD2 (5 bases each). The sequence derives from a boy aged 10-17 years in good health. DNA of the CDR3: TGTGCCAGCAGTGGCCTGGGACCTAGCTCCTACGAGCAGTACTTC. Translated: CASSGLGPSSYEQYF.